The rows below give T cell receptor beta chains drawn from one sample of a study of identical twins. Via MiXCR, TCRdb re-called the 5' RACE reads, giving one row per CDR3 protein. The profile shows about 480,000 distinct CDR3 sequences, 14% of them singletons. These data also formed part of another study, on yellow fever vaccine responses in identical twins.

Sequencing was carried out using CD4+ T cells sorted from blood. The source of these receptors is a young woman in good health. Each CDR3 is given with its conserved first and last residue. Fields, in order: clone size, V gene, J gene, D gene, CDR3 DNA, CDR3 protein. A D gene is named only where the DNA matches it firmly. Some rows have no size entry. The others give once, few or many, or a class for an expanded clone.

few,TRBV5-6,TRBJ2-3,.,TGTGCCAGCAGCTTCGGGCGGAGCACAGATACGCAGTATTTT,CASSFGRSTDTQYF
few,TRBV9,TRBJ2-5,TRBD2,TGTGCCAGCAGCGTAGGGCGGGGGGGGATGTCAGAGACCCAGTACTTC,CASSVGRGGMSETQYF
.,TRBV10-3,TRBJ2-3,TRBD1,TGTGCCATCAGTGACCCGGACAGGGACAGCACAGATACGCAGTATTTT,CAISDPDRDSTDTQYF
.,TRBV10-3,TRBJ2-3,.,TGTGCCATCAGTGAGGGCGGACAGAACGTGGCAGATACGCAGTATTTT,CAISEGGQNVADTQYF
many,TRBV12-3/TRBV12-4,TRBJ1-2,.,TGTGCCAGCAGCCTGGGACAAGGGCTGGGCTACACCTTC,CASSLGQGLGYTF
few,TRBV19,TRBJ2-1,TRBD1,TGTGCCAGTAGTGCCCTGGCGACAGGGGACCTTCACAATGAGCAGTTCTTC,CASSALATGDLHNEQFF
many,TRBV27,TRBJ2-3,TRBD2,TGTGCCAGCAGTTTAGAGGGACTAGCGACAGATACGCAGTATTTT,CASSLEGLATDTQYF
.,TRBV29-1,TRBJ2-1,TRBD2,TGCAGCGCCCGACCTCGGACTAGGTTAAGTGAGCAGTTCTTC,CSARPRTRLSEQFF
.,TRBV7-9,TRBJ2-7,TRBD1,TGTGCCAGCAGTTACCGGGACAGCTCCTACGAGCAGTACTTC,CASSYRDSSYEQYF
.,TRBV6-1,TRBJ2-7,TRBD2,TGTGCCAGCAGCGGGACTAGCGGGAACTCCTACGAGCAGTACTTC,CASSGTSGNSYEQYF
few,TRBV12-3/TRBV12-4,TRBJ2-3,.,TGTGCCAGCGCTGCCGGAGGGGTGACCCGCACAGATACGCAGTATTTT,CASAAGGVTRTDTQYF
many,TRBV4-3,TRBJ2-7,.,TGCGCCAGCAGCCGCCGTGTGCTGGAATACGAGCAGTACTTC,CASSRRVLEYEQYF
few,TRBV15,TRBJ2-5,.,TGTGCCACCAGCAGAGGTCCTCGAGAGACCCAGTACTTC,CATSRGPRETQYF
.,TRBV15,TRBJ2-1,.,TGTGCCGGCGAATGTGAGCAGTTCTTC,CAGECEQFF
few,TRBV12-3/TRBV12-4,TRBJ1-5,TRBD1,TGTGCCAGCAGTTGGGGACAGGGAAAGCGGAACAATCAGCCCCAGCATTTT,CASSWGQGKRNNQPQHF
.,TRBV5-1,TRBJ2-2,.,TGCGCCAGCAGCCACAAGGGTTCAGGGTCGACCGGGGAGCTGTTTTTT,CASSHKGSGSTGELFF
.,TRBV4-3,TRBJ2-1,.,TGCGCCAGCAGGGGCTCAGGGGACAATGAGCAGTTCTTC,CASRGSGDNEQFF
few,TRBV4-1,TRBJ2-3,TRBD2,TGCGCCAGCAGCCAAGATAATGGGGTAGCGGGAATGATCCCCCGGGACACAGATACGCAGTATTTT,CASSQDNGVAGMIPRDTDTQYF
.,TRBV20-1,TRBJ2-7,TRBD2,TGCAGTGCGAGACTAGCGGGGATCTCCTACGAGCAGTACTTC,CSARLAGISYEQYF
.,TRBV6-4,TRBJ2-1,TRBD1,TGTGCCAGCAGCCCACAGGGGATACACAATGAGCAGTTCTTC,CASSPQGIHNEQFF
.,TRBV5-1,TRBJ1-1,TRBD1,TGCGCCAGCAGCTGGGACAGGCCCGTAGTTTTCGAAGCTTTCTTT,CASSWDRPVVFEAFF
many,TRBV21-1,TRBJ2-4,.,TGTGCCAGCAGCAATTGGGCAAAGATAGCCAAAAACATTCAGTACTTC,CASSNWAKIAKNIQYF
.,TRBV20-1,TRBJ2-7,.,TGCAGTGCTAGTGTCAGGGGAAGGGGTAAGCAGTACTTC,CSASVRGRGKQYF
few,TRBV6-1,TRBJ1-6,.,TGTGCCACCACGGACAGAAACTTTGGTTCACCCCTCCACTTT,CATTDRNFGSPLHF
many,TRBV7-9,TRBJ1-5,.,TGTGCCAGCAGCTTACAGGGAGCCGGCAATCAGCCCCAGCATTTT,CASSLQGAGNQPQHF
many,TRBV12-3/TRBV12-4,TRBJ2-3,.,TGTGCCAGCAGTCAGCGGACAGATACGCAGTATTTT,CASSQRTDTQYF
.,TRBV9,TRBJ2-7,TRBD1,TGTGCCAGCAGCACAAACAGGGGGCAGCAGTACTTC,CASSTNRGQQYF
.,TRBV5-5,TRBJ1-5,.,TGTGCCAGCAGTCTGGGGGTTCGAGGACAGCCCCAGCATTTT,CASSLGVRGQPQHF
many,TRBV7-2,TRBJ2-7,TRBD2,TGTGCCAGCAGCTACTTCGGGGGGGGACTGGAGCAGTACTTC,CASSYFGGGLEQYF
many,TRBV13,TRBJ1-6,.,TGTGCCAGCAGCTCGACAGGTTATAATTCACCCCTCCACTTT,CASSSTGYNSPLHF
.,TRBV28,TRBJ1-2,.,TGTGCCAGCAGTCACTCTTACAGGGACAACTATGGCTACACCTTC,CASSHSYRDNYGYTF
.,TRBV28,TRBJ2-1,.,TGTGCCAGCAGTTTAGGACGAGAAAATGAGCAGTTCTTC,CASSLGRENEQFF